The rows below give T cell receptor beta chains drawn from one sample of a study of human T cells and chemical hapten exposure. TCRdb itself ran the RACE reads through MiXCR, one entry per CDR3 protein. The sample shows 50,000 to 70,000 distinct CDR3 sequences, over 10% of them seen only once. Sequenced material: whole blood, taken in connection with sensitization to the hapten diphenylcyclopropenone (DPC). All receptors come from a man in his thirties or forties with alopecia areata. Some clones in this sample may be carry-over from other donors' samples. Each CDR3 is given with its conserved first and last residue. A D gene is named only where the DNA matches it firmly. The listing skips clone size in some rows; elsewhere it reads once, few, many or a size class.

len	v_gene	abundance	d_gene	j_gene	CDR3nt	CDR3aa
10	TRBV9	many	-	TRBJ1-1	TGTGCCAGCAGCGCTTTACCGGCTTTCTTT	CASSALPAFF
13	TRBV18	few	-	TRBJ2-7	TGTGCCAGCTCTCCCCGCGGACCATACGAGCAGTACTTC	CASSPRGPYEQYF
10	TRBV28	-	-	TRBJ2-7	TGTGCCAGCAGTTCCCGGGAGCAGTACTTC	CASSSREQYF
15	TRBV7-2	many	TRBD1	TRBJ2-7	TGTGCCAGCAGTCTAAGGACAGGGCCCTCCTACGAGCAGTACTTC	CASSLRTGPSYEQYF
12	TRBV29-1	few	TRBD1	TRBJ1-1	TGCAGCGCTAAGACAGGGGGCACTGAAGCTTTCTTT	CSAKTGGTEAFF
14	TRBV9	-	-	TRBJ2-7	TGTGCCAGCAGCCCCCGGGGTTACCCCTACGAGCAGTACTTC	CASSPRGYPYEQYF
13	TRBV12-3/TRBV12-4	many	-	TRBJ2-2	TGTGCCAGCACCCCACCCAACACCGGGGAGCTGTTTTTT	CASTPPNTGELFF
17	TRBV10-3	-	-	TRBJ2-1	TGTGCCATCAGTGATCAGGTCCGGGGGCCTGACTACAATGAGCAGTTCTTC	CAISDQVRGPDYNEQFF
14	TRBV20-1	many	-	TRBJ2-7	TGCAGTGCTAGACAAGGACAAAATGCTGGCGAGCAGTACTTC	CSARQGQNAGEQYF
17	TRBV28	many	TRBD2	TRBJ2-1	TGTGCCAGCAGTGTTCCACACCCCGGGACTAGGAACAATGAGCAGTTCTTC	CASSVPHPGTRNNEQFF
13	TRBV29-1	many	TRBD1	TRBJ2-7	TGCAGCGTTCAACCGGGACAGGGTATGGAGCAGTACTTC	CSVQPGQGMEQYF
14	TRBV5-5	few	TRBD2	TRBJ2-7	TGTGCCAGCAGCTTAGCGGGGGCCTCCTACGAGCAGTACTTC	CASSLAGASYEQYF
14	TRBV4-3	-	TRBD1	TRBJ1-6	TGCGCCAGCAGCCTACAGGGGAGGAATTCACCCCTCCACTTT	CASSLQGRNSPLHF
12	TRBV7-9	few	TRBD2	TRBJ2-1	TGTGCCAGCAGCTCCGGGGGGGATGAGCAGTTCTTC	CASSSGGDEQFF
20	TRBV4-3	-	TRBD2	TRBJ2-3	TGCGCCAGCAGCCTGCAACGTAGCGGGGGGCCCACTCTTTCCTCAGATACGCAGTATTTT	CASSLQRSGGPTLSSDTQYF
14	TRBV7-2	-	TRBD1	TRBJ1-3	TGTGCCAGCAGCTTGGGACAGGGAGGGAACACCATATATTTT	CASSLGQGGNTIYF
15	TRBV4-2	-	-	TRBJ1-1	TGTGCCAGCAGCCCCGGGCGGGGGGGAAACACTGAAGCTTTCTTT	CASSPGRGGNTEAFF
14	TRBV19	-	TRBD1	TRBJ2-2	TGTGCCAGCCAACGGACAGGGGGCAACGGGGAGCTGTTTTTT	CASQRTGGNGELFF
14	TRBV11-1	few	-	TRBJ2-5	TGTGCCAGCAGCTTAGACAGGAGTCAAGAGACCCAGTACTTC	CASSLDRSQETQYF
16	TRBV7-8	many	TRBD1	TRBJ2-2	TGTGCCAGCAGCTTCCGACAGGGCCCGGACACCGGGGAGCTGTTTTTT	CASSFRQGPDTGELFF
13	TRBV9	many	-	TRBJ1-1	TGTGCCAGCAGCGTAGTTTCGAACACTGAAGCTTTCTTT	CASSVVSNTEAFF
17	TRBV6-2/TRBV6-3	many	-	TRBJ2-2	TGTGCCAGCAGTGGCCGACTAGGTCGTATGCAGACCGGGGAGCTGTTTTTT	CASSGRLGRMQTGELFF
11	TRBV10-3	many	-	TRBJ2-5	TGTGCCATCGGGCAGCAAGAGACCCAGTACTTC	CAIGQQETQYF
12	TRBV9	-	-	TRBJ2-1	TGTGCCAGCAGCGCAAGTTTGAATGAGCAGTTCTTC	CASSASLNEQFF
15	TRBV12-3/TRBV12-4	-	-	TRBJ1-2	TGTGCCAGCAGCACTAGGGACGGATCTAACTATGGCTACACCTTC	CASSTRDGSNYGYTF
16	TRBV6-6	-	-	TRBJ2-3	TGTGCCAGCAGTTACTTCGAGATTGGCAGTTGGGATACGCAGTATTTT	CASSYFEIGSWDTQYF
14	TRBV6-2/TRBV6-3	few	TRBD1	TRBJ1-5	TGTGCCAGCAGTCACGACAGGGTCGGGCAGCCCCAGCATTTT	CASSHDRVGQPQHF
15	TRBV20-1	-	-	TRBJ2-6	TGCAGTGCTAGAGCCGGCAGCTCTGGGGCCAACGTCCTGACTTTC	CSARAGSSGANVLTF
16	TRBV7-3	many	-	TRBJ2-2	TGTGCCAGCAGCTCACAAGGAGGAATTAACACCGGGGAGCTGTTTTTT	CASSSQGGINTGELFF
14	TRBV29-1	few	TRBD1	TRBJ2-7	TGCAGCGCCCTGAAGGGGACAGGGGACTTCGAGCAGTACTTC	CSALKGTGDFEQYF
13	TRBV30	-	-	TRBJ2-7	TGTGCCTGGAGTGGGATGCGCTCCTACGAGCAGTACTTC	CAWSGMRSYEQYF
14	TRBV29-1	few	-	TRBJ1-4	TGCAGCGTTGTTCGTCGAGGGACTAATGAAAAACTGTTTTTT	CSVVRRGTNEKLFF
14	TRBV7-2	-	TRBD1	TRBJ1-1	TGTGCCAGCAACAGACAGGGTTTGAACACTGAAGCTTTCTTT	CASNRQGLNTEAFF
14	TRBV6-2/TRBV6-3	few	-	TRBJ2-7	TGTGCCAGCAGTTGGGGATTCGGGGAGTACGAGCAGTACTTC	CASSWGFGEYEQYF
15	TRBV4-2	many	-	TRBJ1-1	TGTGCCAGCAGCCAATTCACGGGCCTGAACACTGAAGCTTTCTTT	CASSQFTGLNTEAFF
14	TRBV9	few	-	TRBJ2-7	TGTGCCAGCAGCGTAGATTCCCGGGGGAAAGAGCAGTACTTC	CASSVDSRGKEQYF
13	TRBV9	many	-	TRBJ2-7	TGTGCCAGCAGCCCCCGGACGTTCAACGAGCAGTACTTC	CASSPRTFNEQYF
14	TRBV20-1	few	-	TRBJ2-2	TGCAGTGCTAGAGATAAGAAAGGGTCCGGGGAGCTGTTTTTT	CSARDKKGSGELFF
17	TRBV4-3	few	-	TRBJ1-1	TGCGCCAGCAGCCAAGACGGCCTCCGTCCAGTCCGCACTGAAGCTTTCTTT	CASSQDGLRPVRTEAFF
13	TRBV7-2	many	-	TRBJ1-2	TGTGCCAGCAGCTTATCCCACAGTTATGGCTACACCTTC	CASSLSHSYGYTF
16	TRBV5-1	many	-	TRBJ2-6	TGCGCCAGCAGCTTGCTCGGCGGCTCTGGGGCCAACGTCCTGACTTTC	CASSLLGGSGANVLTF
12	TRBV20-1	many	-	TRBJ1-5	TGCAGTGCTAGTAGGAGCAATCAGCCCCAGCATTTT	CSASRSNQPQHF
13	TRBV27	many	TRBD2	TRBJ2-2	TGTGCCAGCGGGATAGCGGGGTCCGGGGAGCTGTTTTTT	CASGIAGSGELFF
11	TRBV24-1	many	-	TRBJ2-1	TGTGCCACCAGTGATTGGGTTGAGCAGTTCTTC	CATSDWVEQFF
15	TRBV24-1	-	TRBD1	TRBJ1-1	TGTGCCACCAGTGACGCCGGACAGGGTGACACTGAAGCTTTCTTT	CATSDAGQGDTEAFF
14	TRBV7-6	few	-	TRBJ2-7	TGTGCCAGCAGCCTTACGACCGGATCCTACGAGCAGTACTTC	CASSLTTGSYEQYF